This T cell receptor (beta chain) emerged from a study of OX40 agonist ivuxolimab in advanced cancers. Study-level background: Prior anti-PD-1, anti-PD-L1 or anti-CTLA-4 therapy was allowed; about 39% had some. Regarding the study as a whole: Certain nonresponders likewise exhibited a low normalized T-cell clonal expansion. Expansion of clones was among the lowest in partial responders at 0.1-3.0 mg/kg.

V lost 0 bases and J 7 bases, leaving 11 bases between the germline ends. This CDR3 is built from 15 residues. The V gene's germline CDR1 is SGHRS and CDR2 YFSETQ. This clone was picked up a small number of times. The antigen remains unidentified. Sequenced by immunoSEQ multiplex PCR; TCRdb stores in-frame clones only, minus some. The data contain 30,000 to 40,000 clones, over 60% of them singletons. The rearrangement links TRBV5-1 to TRBJ1-6; D is possibly TRBD1 (6 bases). Material: CD4+ or CD8+ T cells sorted from blood, obtained in a trial of the OX40 agonist ivuxolimab. The receptor's source is an adult with an advanced solid tumor such as melanoma, head and neck, liver or kidney cancer. The CDR3 nucleotides read TGCGCCAGCAGCTTGGATGCAGGGGTAAATTCACCCCTCCACTTT. Protein sequence: CASSLDAGVNSPLHF.